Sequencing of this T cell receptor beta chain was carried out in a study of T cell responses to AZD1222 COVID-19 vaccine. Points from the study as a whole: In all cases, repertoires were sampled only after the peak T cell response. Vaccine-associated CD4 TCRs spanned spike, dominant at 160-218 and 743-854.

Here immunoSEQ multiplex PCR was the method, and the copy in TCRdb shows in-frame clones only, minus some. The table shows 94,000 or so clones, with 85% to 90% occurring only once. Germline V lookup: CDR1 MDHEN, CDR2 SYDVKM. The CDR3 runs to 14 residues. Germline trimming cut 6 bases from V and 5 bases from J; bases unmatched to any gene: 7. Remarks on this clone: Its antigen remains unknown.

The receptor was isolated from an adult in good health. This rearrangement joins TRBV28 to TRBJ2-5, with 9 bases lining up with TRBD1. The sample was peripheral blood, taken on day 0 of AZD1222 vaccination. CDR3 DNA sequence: TGTGCCAGCAGAAATGGACAGGGGCGGGAGACCCAGTACTTC. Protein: CASRNGQGRETQYF.